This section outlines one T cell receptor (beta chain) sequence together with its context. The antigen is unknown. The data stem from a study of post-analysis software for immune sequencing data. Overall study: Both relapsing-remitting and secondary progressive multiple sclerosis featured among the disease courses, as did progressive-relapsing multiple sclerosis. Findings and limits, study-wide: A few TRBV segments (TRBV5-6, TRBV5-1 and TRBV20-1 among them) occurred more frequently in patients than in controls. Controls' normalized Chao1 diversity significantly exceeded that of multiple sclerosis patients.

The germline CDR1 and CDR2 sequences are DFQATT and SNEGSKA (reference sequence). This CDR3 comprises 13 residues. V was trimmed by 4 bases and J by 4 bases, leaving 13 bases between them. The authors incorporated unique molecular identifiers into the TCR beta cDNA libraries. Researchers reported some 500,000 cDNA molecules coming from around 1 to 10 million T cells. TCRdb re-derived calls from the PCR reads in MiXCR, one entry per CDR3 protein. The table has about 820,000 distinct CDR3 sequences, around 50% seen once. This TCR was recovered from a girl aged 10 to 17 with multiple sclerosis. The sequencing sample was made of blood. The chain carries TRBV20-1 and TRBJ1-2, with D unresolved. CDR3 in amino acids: CSAKDPRPYGYTF. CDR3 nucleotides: TGCAGTGCTAAGGACCCCAGGCCCTATGGCTACACCTTC.